These T cell receptor beta chains were read from a single sample in a study of cytomegalovirus exposure and HLA in healthy donors. Produced via immunoSEQ multiplex PCR; TCRdb's table is partial and in-frame only. The sample carries approximately 100,000 clones, 79% recorded once. The sample was PBMCs. The receptors were sampled from a woman aged 40 to 49 in good health and CMV-seronegative. Both conserved end residues are trimmed from each CDR3.

ASSFYRDSEKLF,TRBJ1-4,TRBV27
ASSISSLRTDTQY,TRBJ2-3,TRBV19
ASTSDRVNTEAF,TRBJ1-1,TRBV2
ASSLSPQGGEAF,TRBJ1-1,TRBV27
ASSPGTSGGFPYEQY,TRBJ2-7,TRBV18
ASSPKGGSGANVLT,TRBJ2-6,TRBV18
ASSEQGGNQPQH,TRBJ1-5,TRBV6-5
ASSLQGAGEKLF,TRBJ1-4,TRBV7-9
ASSPRESSYEQY,TRBJ2-7,TRBV19
ASSSGQPKRGANVLT,TRBJ2-6,TRBV9
ASSQDEGPQH,TRBJ1-5,TRBV4-3
ASTPTSSSGANVLT,TRBJ2-6,TRBV6-4
ASSQAAGGFNTEAF,TRBJ1-1,TRBV4-3
AWSDEGVNTEAF,TRBJ1-1,TRBV30
ASSGGTSHPYEQY,TRBJ2-7,TRBV7-9
AISESWQGGYGYT,TRBJ1-2,TRBV10-3
AAPGQGLSEQY,TRBJ2-7,TRBV30
ASSLQGAQGTEAF,TRBJ1-1,TRBV4-3
ASSLGTGINYGYT,TRBJ1-2,TRBV7-8
ASSLGLAGAGELF,TRBJ2-2,TRBV5-1
AWSEQGFHSPLH,TRBJ1-6,TRBV30
ASSSMAGSRNQPQH,TRBJ1-5,TRBV27
ASSQDSRGNQPQH,TRBJ1-5,TRBV4-2
ASSVTGGEQY,TRBJ2-7,TRBV9
ASSLGGRKNIQY,TRBJ2-4,TRBV7-8
ASSLEGGEKLF,TRBJ1-4,TRBV7-8
AISRTGGTGSEQF,TRBJ2-1,TRBV10-3
ASSLELAGRVQETQY,TRBJ2-5,TRBV5-4
ASTGLTEAF,TRBJ1-1,TRBV2
ASSPTEGVFLRQF,TRBJ2-1,TRBV18
ASSLDGTGDDNEQF,TRBJ2-1,TRBV19
ASSVGDGGNTGELF,TRBJ2-2,TRBV9
ACWLRGQGWTEAF,TRBJ1-1,TRBV30
ASSPGQGVNYGYT,TRBJ1-2,TRBV4-1
ASSLMGQGVYEQY,TRBJ2-7,TRBV7-6
ASSYADSFSETQY,TRBJ2-5,TRBV6-5
ASSLNGETQY,TRBJ2-5,TRBV7-9
ASKRPGSYEQY,TRBJ2-7,TRBV6-1
AISESREETQY,TRBJ2-5,TRBV10-3
ASAILAATDTQY,TRBJ2-3,TRBV10-2
ASGSTYNEQF,TRBJ2-1,TRBV12-5
ASSLDRVLTGELF,TRBJ2-2,TRBV11-2
ASVEQGEQPQH,TRBJ1-5,TRBV6-1
ASSGLGRDSNQPQH,TRBJ1-5,TRBV2
ASSMGQGYNSPLN,TRBJ1-6,TRBV27